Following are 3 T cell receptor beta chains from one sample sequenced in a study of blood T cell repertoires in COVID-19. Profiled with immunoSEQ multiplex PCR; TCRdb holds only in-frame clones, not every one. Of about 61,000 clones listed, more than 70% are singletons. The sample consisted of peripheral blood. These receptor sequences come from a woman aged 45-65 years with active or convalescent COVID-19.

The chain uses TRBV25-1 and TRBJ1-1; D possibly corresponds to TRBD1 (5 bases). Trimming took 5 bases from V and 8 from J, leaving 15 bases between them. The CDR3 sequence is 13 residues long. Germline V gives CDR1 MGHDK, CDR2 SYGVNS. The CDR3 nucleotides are TGTGCCAGCAGTTCGGGGGACTTTAGGGAAGCTTTCTTT. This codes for CASSSGDFREAFF.

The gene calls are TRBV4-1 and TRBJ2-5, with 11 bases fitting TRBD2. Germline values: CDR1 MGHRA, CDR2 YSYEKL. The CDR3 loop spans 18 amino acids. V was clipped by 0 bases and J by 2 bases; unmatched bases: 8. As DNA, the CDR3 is TGCGCCAGCAGCCAAGATAATAATCTAGCGGGAGGTCAAGAGACCCAGTACTTC. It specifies CASSQDNNLAGGQETQYF.

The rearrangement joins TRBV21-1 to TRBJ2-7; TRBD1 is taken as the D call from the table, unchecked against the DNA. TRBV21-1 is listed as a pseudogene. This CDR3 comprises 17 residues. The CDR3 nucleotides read TGTGCCAGCACCCGAGACCCATCAACAGGGTTCCCCTACGAGCAGTACTTC. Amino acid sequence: CASTRDPSTGFPYEQYF.